The 13 T cell receptor beta chains reported below all come from one sample, sequenced in a study of blood T cells in healthy people across ages. A second PCR of roughly 7 to 11 cycles used a sample-barcoded 5' primer and a J-beta primer mix. TCRdb fed the 5' RACE reads into MiXCR, producing one record per CDR3 protein. Found here are over a million distinct CDR3 sequences, around 45% of them singletons; the top ten hold about 19%. The sequenced sample consisted of blood. These receptor sequences come from a woman aged 60-75 years in good health.

This chain connects TRBV28 to TRBJ2-5, with TRBD2 identical over 8 bases. Trimming cost V 5 bases and J 4 bases; bases outside gene matches: 15. Per the germline V gene, CDR1 is MDHEN and CDR2 is SYDVKM. The CDR3 runs 17 residues. As DNA, the CDR3 is TGTGCCAGCAGTCCCCGGGGTAGCGGGAAGCCCCCAGAGACCCAGTACTTC. It codes for CASSPRGSGKPPETQYF.

In this sample, this clonotype turned up many times. V is TRBV24-1 and J is TRBJ2-3; D is perhaps TRBD2 (6 bases). Germline CDR1 and CDR2: KGHDR and SFDVKD. The V end lost 9 bases, the J end lost 4 bases, and 16 bases lay between the germline ends. CDR3 size: 14 residues. CDR3 coding DNA: TGTGCCACCCAAACCCCCTGGGGGGCAGATACGCAGTATTTT. Amino acid sequence: CATQTPWGADTQYF.

The CDR3 here is CASSFRESEAFF. The CDR3 DNA reads as TGTGCCAGCAGCTTCCGGGAATCTGAAGCTTTCTTT. The rearrangement joins TRBV5-6 to TRBJ1-1, with D unclear. Trimming took 2 bases from V and 6 from J, leaving 8 bases between them. Germline V gene data show CDR1 as SGHDT and CDR2 as YYEEEE. The CDR3 spans 12 residues. The full variable domain, completed using reference TRBV5-6 and TRBJ1-1, is DAGVTQSPTHLIKTRGQQVTLRCSPKSGHDTVSWYQQALGQGPQFIFQYYEEEERQRGNFPDRFSGHQFPNYSSELNVNALLLGDSALYLCASSFRESEAFFGQGTRLTVV.

The sample holds many counts of this clonotype. The chain links TRBV29-1 to TRBJ2-7; no firm D call. Germline loops: CDR1 SQVTM, CDR2 ANQGSEA. V was pared by 2 bases and J by 3 bases, with 14 bases between. The CDR3 is 14 amino acids. In DNA form, the CDR3 reads TGCAGCGTTGAATTACGAGATCCCTTCTACGAGCAGTACTTC. Amino acid sequence: CSVELRDPFYEQYF.

The sample holds many counts of this clonotype. The chain combines TRBV10-3 with TRBJ2-7; D not resolved. Trimming stripped 6 bases from V and 2 bases from J, with 8 bases between. Germline CDR1 is ENHRY and CDR2 is SYGVKD. The CDR3 covers 12 residues. CDR3 coding DNA: TGTGCCATCAGGTCTCTCGCCTACGAGCAGTACTTC. Translating it yields CAIRSLAYEQYF.

The genes are TRBV7-2 and TRBJ2-7; D gene ambiguous. The CDR3 runs to 15 residues. V lost 1 base to trimming and J lost 3 bases, with 13 bases between them. Germline V lookup: CDR1 SGHTA, CDR2 FQGNSA. The CDR3 is CASSLVSTVNYEQYF. The DNA for the CDR3 is TGTGCCAGCAGCTTAGTCAGTACAGTGAACTACGAGCAGTACTTC.

Only a few counts were recorded for this clonotype. The DNA of the CDR3 is TGTGCCACCAGTGATGCCGGGCTATCCTACGAGCAGTACTTC. Amino acids: CATSDAGLSYEQYF. J is TRBJ2-7 and V is TRBV24-1; no firm D call. CDR3 length: 14 amino acids. Between the trimmed V and J ends, which lost 3 bases and 1 base, there was a span of 9 bases. Germline V CDR1 and CDR2: KGHDR, SFDVKD.

This clonotype was seen a few times. The chain is built from TRBV2 and TRBJ2-4; the D is unclear. The DNA matches TRBJ2-5 better at its end, which makes the J call doubtful. Germline V gene sequence: CDR1 SNHLY, CDR2 FYNNEI. This CDR3 contains 13 residues. CDR3 in DNA: TGTGCCAGCAGACCGGGCTTGTCTGAGACCCAGTACTTC. This sequence encodes CASRPGLSETQYF.

The chain employs TRBV6-2 or TRBV6-3 and TRBJ2-1; 9 bases fit TRBD2. J lost 10 bases, V lost 4 bases, and 5 bases had no gene match. CDR1 is MNHEY and CDR2 is SVGEGT in the germline V gene. The CDR3 has 13 amino acids. Written as DNA, the CDR3 is TGTGCCAGCAGTTCCCGCGGGAGGGGGGAGCAGTTCTTC. This sequence encodes CASSSRGRGEQFF.

This clonotype was seen just once. This sequence joins TRBV5-1 and TRBJ2-7; TRBD1 or TRBD2 may be the D gene (5 bases each). There are 14 residues in the CDR3. From germline, CDR1 is SGHRS and CDR2 YFSETQ. V was trimmed by 4 bases and J by 5 bases, leaving 16 bases between them. CDR3 sequence (DNA): TGCGCCAGCAGCCCTGGGACGGTGGGGAACGAGCAGTACTTC. Protein: CASSPGTVGNEQYF. Combining the CDR3 with reference TRBV5-1 and TRBJ2-7 gives the whole variable domain KAGVTQTPRYLIKTRGQQVTLSCSPISGHRSVSWYQQTPGQGLQFLFEYFSETQRNKGNFPGRFSGRQFSNSRSEMNVSTLELGDSALYLCASSPGTVGNEQYFGPGTRLTVT.

This clonotype was counted between two and nine times. J is TRBJ2-3 and V is TRBV10-1; weak D call: TRBD1 (5 bases). The V end lost 3 bases, the J end lost 8 bases, and 9 bases lay between the germline ends. The CDR3 covers 12 residues. CDR1 and CDR2 (germline): WNHNN, SYGVQD (reference sequence). CDR3 sequence (DNA): TGCGCCAGCAGTGAAGGAAGGGGTACGCAGTATTTT. It is translated as CASSEGRGTQYF.

This clonotype was seen only a few times. The chain has TRBV27 and TRBJ1-2, with D unclear. Germline V gene sequence: CDR1 MNHEY, CDR2 SMNVEV (reference sequence). This CDR3 has 14 residues. The ends were cut back, 0 bases at V and 7 bases at J, with 12 bases in the middle. In DNA, the CDR3 is TGTGCCAGCAGTTTATCCGTAGGAGGAATTGGCTACACCTTC. The encoded protein is CASSLSVGGIGYTF.

This clonotype was detected a few times. The DNA for the CDR3 is TGCGCCAGCAGCTTGTGGACAGGGATGAACACTGAAGCTTTCTTT. Translation gives CASSLWTGMNTEAFF. This rearrangement joins TRBV5-1 to TRBJ1-1; 8 nucleotides match TRBD1. Germline trimming cut 1 base from V and 0 bases from J; bases unmatched to any gene: 2. CDR1 and CDR2 (germline): SGHRS, YFSETQ. The CDR3 consists of 15 residues.